The source of this T cell receptor (beta chain) is a study of molecular identifiers for immune sequencing clone quantification. About the study: RNA, taken in replicates from about 20,000 or 100,000 naive CD8 cells, was split five ways, with four sequenced.

Libraries of bulk TCR were made by previously described methods (with listed TCR primers). TCRdb called the PCR reads again in MiXCR, with one record for every CDR3 protein. Of 460,000 or so distinct CDR3 sequences listed, 25% are singletons. This CDR3 comprises 17 residues. The trim removed 4 bases at V and 9 bases at J, leaving 15 bases unmatched. CDR1 and CDR2 from the germline V gene are SGHNT and YYREEE (reference sequence). Naive CD8 T cells underwent sorting with the CD8+CD4-CCR7+CD45RA+ definition. A few counts support this clonotype. This receptor was taken from a human donor in good health. Some libraries in this study had Jurkat cell RNA spiked in. The chain is built from TRBV5-4 and TRBJ2-5; 13 positions match TRBD2. Sequencing was done on a sample of naive CD8+ T cells from blood, with Jurkat cell RNA spiked in. Sample subset: FACS-sorted CD8+CD4-CCR7+CD45RA+ naive T cells. The CDR3 sequence: CASSPGTSGNPVLSQYF. The DNA of the CDR3 is TGTGCCAGCAGCCCCGGGACTAGCGGGAACCCAGTGTTATCCCAGTACTTC.